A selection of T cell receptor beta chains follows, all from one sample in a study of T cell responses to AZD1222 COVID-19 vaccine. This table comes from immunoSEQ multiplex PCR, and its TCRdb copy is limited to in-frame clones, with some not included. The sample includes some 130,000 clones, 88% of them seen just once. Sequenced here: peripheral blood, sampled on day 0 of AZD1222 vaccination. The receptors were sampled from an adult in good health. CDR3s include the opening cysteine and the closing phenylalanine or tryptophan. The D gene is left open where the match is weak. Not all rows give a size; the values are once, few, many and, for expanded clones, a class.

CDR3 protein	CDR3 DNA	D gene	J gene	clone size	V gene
CASSDTVQETQYF	TGCGCCAGCAGCGATACCGTCCAAGAGACCCAGTACTTC	NA	TRBJ2-5	NA	TRBV5-1
CASSFRSSTDTQYF	TGTGCCAGCAGTTTCAGATCTAGCACAGATACGCAGTATTTT	NA	TRBJ2-3	NA	TRBV28
CASSLRTGGMYEQYF	TGTGCCAGCAGCTTAAGGACAGGGGGGATGTACGAGCAGTACTTC	TRBD1	TRBJ2-7	NA	TRBV7-2
CASTSGGAQGGYTF	TGTGCCAGCACCTCAGGGGGCGCGCAGGGTGGCTACACCTTC	TRBD1	TRBJ1-2	NA	TRBV28
CASSGGDSTSSYEQYF	TGCGCCAGCAGCGGAGGAGACAGTACTTCCTCCTACGAGCAGTACTTC	NA	TRBJ2-7	NA	TRBV5-1
CASSYARQGAYNEQFF	TGTGCCAGCAGTTACGCGAGACAGGGTGCCTACAATGAGCAGTTCTTC	TRBD1	TRBJ2-1	NA	TRBV6-2/TRBV6-3
CASSLAGGAKSRGYTF	TGTGCCAGCAGCTTAGCAGGGGGCGCAAAATCGCGCGGCTACACCTTC	TRBD1	TRBJ1-2	NA	TRBV5-6
CASSRRQGNTDTQYF	TGCGCCAGCAGTCGCCGACAGGGAAACACAGATACGCAGTATTTT	TRBD1	TRBJ2-3	NA	TRBV5-1
CASSMAGGLPDTQYF	TGTGCCAGTAGTATGGCGGGAGGGCTCCCAGATACGCAGTATTTT	TRBD2	TRBJ2-3	NA	TRBV19
CASSYERPGDYYEQYF	TGTGCCAGCAGTTACGAGAGGCCAGGGGATTACTACGAGCAGTACTTC	NA	TRBJ2-7	NA	TRBV6-5
CASSSNIGPEKLFF	TGTGCCAGCAGTTCGAATATCGGTCCGGAAAAACTGTTTTTT	NA	TRBJ1-4	NA	TRBV6-1
CASSPNQAGGIGNTIYF	TGTGCCAGCAGCCCCAACCAAGCAGGGGGCATTGGAAACACCATATATTTT	TRBD1	TRBJ1-3	NA	TRBV11-2
CASSLSGLSKEKLFF	TGTGCCAGCAGCTTGTCCGGGTTATCTAAGGAAAAACTGTTTTTT	NA	TRBJ1-4	NA	TRBV5-6
CSVGRTAPSYEQYF	TGCAGCGTCGGCCGGACGGCTCCAAGCTACGAGCAGTACTTC	NA	TRBJ2-7	NA	TRBV29-1
CASSSGTQNTEAFF	TGTGCCAGTAGTAGCGGGACCCAGAACACTGAAGCTTTCTTT	NA	TRBJ1-1	NA	TRBV19
CASRPPLNSPLHF	TGCGCCAGTCGCCCTCCACTTAATTCACCCCTCCACTTT	NA	TRBJ1-6	NA	TRBV4-1
CASSHTAVKSTDTQYF	TGCGCCAGCAGTCATACAGCAGTTAAAAGCACAGATACGCAGTATTTT	NA	TRBJ2-3	once	TRBV4-1
CAWMGDDTEAFF	TGTGCCTGGATGGGGGATGACACTGAAGCTTTCTTT	NA	TRBJ1-1	NA	TRBV30
CASSPTGPYGYTF	TGTGCCAGCAGTCCGACAGGCCCCTATGGCTACACCTTC	NA	TRBJ1-2	NA	TRBV6-4
CASSLDGVGNSPLHF	TGCGCCAGCAGCTTGGATGGGGTCGGGAATTCACCCCTCCACTTT	NA	TRBJ1-6	NA	TRBV5-1
CASSPPGALHEQYF	TGTGCCAGCAGTCCTCCGGGGGCGCTCCACGAGCAGTACTTC	NA	TRBJ2-7	few	TRBV25-1
CASSYGTYNSPLHF	TGTGCCAGCAGCTATGGGACCTATAATTCACCCCTCCACTTT	NA	TRBJ1-6	once	TRBV7-9
CASNRAGTGSNEQFF	TGTGCCAGTAACCGAGCCGGGACAGGGTCTAATGAGCAGTTCTTC	TRBD1	TRBJ2-1	NA	TRBV19
CASRMAGTTGELFF	TGTGCCAGCAGAATGGCAGGGACCACCGGGGAGCTGTTTTTT	NA	TRBJ2-2	few	TRBV9
CASTGRAGNTGELFF	TGTGCCAGCACCGGACGAGCGGGGAACACCGGGGAGCTGTTTTTT	NA	TRBJ2-2	NA	TRBV6-4
CASSAQVNTEAFF	TGTGCCAGCAGCGCCCAGGTGAACACTGAAGCTTTCTTT	NA	TRBJ1-1	NA	TRBV7-2
CASSLGTTDRQNSPLHF	TGCGCCAGCAGCTTGGGAACTACAGACAGACAAAATTCACCCCTCCACTTT	NA	TRBJ1-6	NA	TRBV5-1
CASSTLAAGSSYEQYF	TGTGCCAGCAGCACCTTAGCTGCGGGAAGCTCCTACGAGCAGTACTTC	NA	TRBJ2-7	NA	TRBV7-6
CASTHTFTDGGYTF	TGTGCCAGCACCCATACGTTTACCGACGGTGGCTACACCTTC	NA	TRBJ1-2	once	TRBV6-5
CASSTQTGPTPGYTF	TGTGCCAGCAGCACACAGACAGGGCCCACCCCGGGCTACACCTTC	TRBD1	TRBJ1-2	NA	TRBV9
CASSIREGSEAFF	TGTGCCAGTAGTATACGGGAGGGCAGTGAAGCTTTCTTT	NA	TRBJ1-1	NA	TRBV19